Sequencing of this TCR beta chain was carried out in a study of blood T cell repertoires in COVID-19. The overall study: Sample material is recorded as cDNA or gDNA derived from T cells, B-cell-depleted T cells, or PBMCs.

In the authors' workflow: It was from reference gene primer amplification that nucleated cell counts were estimated. Some clones are missing from TCRdb's copy, which holds only in-frame ones; the method was immunoSEQ multiplex PCR. Clonal size and the V and J genes are those of that table, whereas D and trimming came from the DNA. The sample shows about 250,000 clones, roughly 88% of them seen only once. After removal of 3 bases from V and 3 bases from J, the junction contained 3 bases not matched to a gene. The CDR3 sequence is 14 residues long. CDR1 and CDR2 (germline): GTSNPN, SVGIG (reference sequence). Seattle patients were enrolled during active infection and followed longitudinally.

The V and J genes are TRBV30 and TRBJ1-1, with TRBD1 identical over 11 bases. The sequence came from a young woman with COVID-19, enrolled during active disease. Source material: peripheral blood. The CDR3 region has the DNA TGTGCCTGGAGCTCGGGACAGGGGGACACTGAAGCTTTCTTT. The encoded protein is CAWSSGQGDTEAFF.